Listed here are 31 T cell receptor beta chains from one sample, sequenced in a study of shared clonotypes between healthy human individuals. This table comes from immunoSEQ multiplex PCR, and its TCRdb copy is limited to in-frame clones, with some not included. The table lists a few million clones, about 92% of them singletons. Specimen: naive CD4+ T cells from PBMCs. The subset was: CD45RA+ positively selected. Receptors originate from a man aged 18 to 35 in good health. Some clones in this sample may be carry-over from other donors' samples.

Note on this clone: Other nucleotide sequences in the sample specify the same CDR3. V is TRBV19 and J is TRBJ1-1; possibly TRBD1 for D (6 bases). The V gene's germline CDR1 is LNHDA and CDR2 SQIVND (reference sequence). V lost 3 bases and J lost 5, with 13 bases in between. The CDR3 totals 14 residues. The CDR3 coding sequence is TGTGCCAGTAGTATCTTACAGGGCGGAACTGAAGCTTTCTTT. The encoded protein is CASSILQGGTEAFF.

This clone showed up just once. CDR3 nucleotides: TGTGCCACCCAACGTGATGTACAGGGGATAATCCAGCAGTACTTC. It codes for CATQRDVQGIIQQYF. This chain connects TRBV2 to TRBJ2-5; 7 positions agree with TRBD1. The J segment lost 11 bases and the V segment lost 10 bases, leaving 22 bases of the junction unmatched. CDR3 length: 15 residues. Per germline, CDR1 SNHLY and CDR2 FYNNEI.

V and J are TRBV5-1 and TRBJ2-1, with 9 bases lining up with TRBD2. The CDR3 has 16 amino acids. Germline CDR1 and CDR2: SGHRS and YFSETQ. V was pared by 1 base and J by 4 bases, with 6 bases of the junction left unmatched. In DNA form, the CDR3 reads TGCGCCAGCAGCTTGAAAGCGGGAGGTCAATACAATGAGCAGTTCTTC. Its translation: CASSLKAGGQYNEQFF.

CDR3 region: CASRSRDFNAVTSRNEQFF. CDR3 bases: TGTGCCAGCAGATCCCGGGACTTTAACGCCGTAACCTCTCGGAATGAGCAGTTCTTC. The chain joins TRBV2 to TRBJ2-1; the D gene is possibly TRBD2 (6 bases). The V gene lost 6 bases and the J gene lost 7 bases, with 31 bases spanning the gap. This CDR3 comprises 19 residues. The germline V gene encodes CDR1 SNHLY and CDR2 FYNNEI.

This rearrangement joins TRBV2 to TRBJ2-1; D gene uncertain. Looked up from germline, CDR1 is SNHLY and CDR2 is FYNNEI. V lost 8 bases and J 2 bases, leaving 13 bases between the germline ends. This CDR3 contains 14 residues. CDR3 protein: CASGRQTTYNEQFF. The CDR3 bases are TGTGCCAGCGGAAGACAAACCACCTACAATGAGCAGTTCTTC.

This chain links TRBV10-3 with TRBJ2-1; 7 nucleotides match TRBD2. Germline CDR1 reads ENHRY; CDR2 reads SYGVKD. There are 17 residues in the CDR3. After removal of 0 bases from V and 5 bases from J, the junction contained 10 bases not matched to a gene. The CDR3 region is CAISESSPSGPDNEQFF. In DNA form, the CDR3 reads TGTGCCATCAGTGAGTCGTCTCCTAGCGGTCCCGACAATGAGCAGTTCTTC.

This chain links TRBV9 with TRBJ1-1, with D perhaps TRBD1 (6 bases). Between the trimmed V and J ends, which lost 4 bases and 2 bases, there was a span of 24 bases. CDR3 length: 18 residues. The V gene's germline CDR1 is SGDLS and CDR2 YYNGEE. The CDR3 sequence: CASSPVVRTAGRNTEAFF. DNA of the CDR3: TGTGCCAGCAGCCCCGTCGTGAGGACAGCCGGCCGAAACACTGAAGCTTTCTTT.

The rearrangement links TRBV27 to TRBJ1-5; 8 bases are a match to TRBD1. The germline V gene has CDR1 MNHEY and CDR2 SMNVEV (reference sequence). This CDR3 is built from 17 residues. V trimming: 4 bases; J trimming: 1 base; junction bases outside the gene matches: 9. In DNA form, the CDR3 reads TGTGCCAGCAGTTCTCAGGGGGCGTCGATAAGCAATCAGCCCCAGCATTTT. It codes for CASSSQGASISNQPQHF.

V and J are TRBV28 and TRBJ2-7; D is perhaps TRBD1 (6 bases). Germline CDR1 is MDHEN and CDR2 is SYDVKM. The CDR3 extends over 13 amino acids. Trimming pared 5 bases from V and 1 base from J, leaving 9 bases between. CDR3 residues: CASSIQGSYEQYF. CDR3 coding DNA: TGTGCCAGCAGTATACAGGGATCCTACGAGCAGTACTTC.

CDR3 residues: CASSQAGDPNYGYTF. CDR3 nucleotides: TGTGCCAGCAGCCAAGCAGGGGACCCTAACTATGGCTACACCTTC. V and J are TRBV4-2 and TRBJ1-2; possible D gene TRBD1, 6 bases. CDR3 length equals 15 residues. The ends were cut back, 1 base at V and 0 bases at J, with 9 bases in the middle. Germline assignment: CDR1 LGHNA and CDR2 YNFKEQ.

CDR3 sequence reads: CAIRARDQTDTQYF. DNA of the CDR3: TGTGCCATCAGGGCACGGGACCAAACAGATACGCAGTATTTT. The rearrangement joins TRBV10-3 to TRBJ2-3; D may match TRBD1 or TRBD2 (5 bases each). V lost 6 bases, J lost 3 bases, and 13 bases lay in between. The CDR3 contains 14 residues. CDR1 is ENHRY and CDR2 is SYGVKD in the germline V gene.

The chain has TRBV2 and TRBJ2-3; D remains ambiguous. CDR3 size: 13 residues. The V and J ends lost 1 base and 8 bases respectively, with 10 bases between them. Germline V CDR1 and CDR2: SNHLY, FYNNEI. CDR3 sequence reads: CASSEEVRSTQYF. Here the CDR3 DNA reads TGTGCCAGCAGTGAAGAGGTCAGGAGTACGCAGTATTTT.

This chain links TRBV28 with TRBJ1-5; weak D call: TRBD1 (5 bases). The CDR3 contains 16 residues. Germline V gene sequence: CDR1 MDHEN, CDR2 SYDVKM. V shed 7 bases and J shed 0 bases, with 16 bases lying between them. The CDR3 nucleotides are TGTGCCAGCACCAGGGTAGGGTTTTATAGCAATCAGCCCCAGCATTTT. It codes for CASTRVGFYSNQPQHF.

This sequence joins TRBV11-2 and TRBJ1-6; TRBD1 matches at 8 bases. Looked up from germline, CDR1 is SGHAT and CDR2 is FQNNGV. V was pared by 5 bases and J by 10 bases, with 7 bases of the junction left unmatched. The CDR3 is 14 amino acids. CDR3 coding DNA: TGTGCCAGCAGCCGGACAGGGCCGCAATCACCCCTCCACTTT. This translates into CASSRTGPQSPLHF.

The table lists this clone with a count of one. V is TRBV18 and J is TRBJ1-3; D unclear. Germline V gene sequence: CDR1 KGHSH, CDR2 LQKENI. The CDR3 runs to 13 residues. The V end lost 5 bases, the J end lost 1 base, and 6 bases lay between the germline ends. Here the CDR3 DNA reads TGTGCCAGCTCAGGGCTTTCTGGAAACACCATATATTTT. This codes for CASSGLSGNTIYF.

A remark on this clone: A much bigger clone sits one base away, suggesting this may be a read error. CDR3 protein: CASILNTEAFF. In nucleotides, the CDR3 is TGTGCCAGCATTTTAAACACTGAAGCTTTCTTT. The chain joins TRBV6-6 to TRBJ1-1; no clear D gene. This CDR3 has 11 amino acids. Germline CDR1 and CDR2: MNHNY and SVGAGI (reference sequence). Trimming removed 7 bases at V and 2 bases at J, with 5 bases between.

The chain links TRBV28 to TRBJ1-1; D unclear. This CDR3 has 12 amino acids. Trimming cost V 7 bases and J 11 bases, with 17 bases left between them. The V gene's germline CDR1 is MDHEN and CDR2 SYDVKM. CDR3 nucleotide sequence: TGTGCCAGCAAACCATCAGGTGTGCTGGCTTTCTTT. Encoded protein: CASKPSGVLAFF.

The rearrangement joins TRBV7-2 to TRBJ2-4; unclear D gene. The CDR3 runs to 18 residues. Germline V gives CDR1 SGHTA, CDR2 FQGNSA. Trimming pared 1 base from V and 0 bases from J, leaving 16 bases between. Written as DNA, the CDR3 is TGTGCCAGCAGCTTAGTAGGGTCCCAGGCGCTAGCCAAAAACATTCAGTACTTC. Its protein product is CASSLVGSQALAKNIQYF.

This chain uses TRBV19 with TRBJ2-5; TRBD1 matches 10 bases. CDR3 length: 15 amino acids. Losses at the gene ends were 4 bases for V and 5 bases for J; bases not matched to a gene: 7. Per germline, CDR1 LNHDA and CDR2 SQIVND (reference sequence). Here the CDR3 reads CASSNPGTGVETQYF. The CDR3 bases are TGTGCCAGTAGTAACCCCGGGACAGGGGTCGAGACCCAGTACTTC.

This clone was counted between two and nine times. The rearrangement joins TRBV27 to TRBJ2-1, with 7 bases identical to TRBD2. Per germline, CDR1 MNHEY and CDR2 SMNVEV (reference sequence). Trimming removed 3 bases from V and 3 bases from J; junction bases left unmatched: 8. The CDR3 contains 16 residues. The CDR3 nucleotides are TGTGCCAGCAGTTTCGTGGGCGGGAGTTTCTACAATGAGCAGTTCTTC. It translates to CASSFVGGSFYNEQFF.

The rearrangement joins TRBV15 to TRBJ1-2; D remains ambiguous. CDR3 length: 14 residues. V dropped 3 bases and J dropped 6 bases, with 14 bases sitting between them. Per the germline V gene, CDR1 is LNHNV and CDR2 is YYDKDF (reference sequence). The CDR3 region is CATSREPMEDGYTF. CDR3 nucleotides: TGTGCCACCAGCAGGGAACCAATGGAGGATGGCTACACCTTC.

This clone was observed a few times. The V gene is TRBV2, the J gene TRBJ1-1; D is ambiguous. V dropped 5 bases and J dropped 0 bases, with 7 bases sitting between them. The CDR3 sequence is 13 residues long. Germline CDR1 is SNHLY and CDR2 is FYNNEI. This chain's CDR3 is CASSLLLNTEAFF. CDR3 nucleotide sequence: TGTGCCAGCAGTCTTCTCTTGAACACTGAAGCTTTCTTT.

V and J are TRBV18 and TRBJ2-2; TRBD1 is a possible D gene (7 bases). Germline lookup yields CDR1 KGHSH and CDR2 LQKENI. CDR3 length: 15 amino acids. V lost 6 bases and J 6 bases, leaving 17 bases between the germline ends. CDR3 DNA: TGTGCCAGCTCCCCTTTCCAGGGGGGTTCCGGGGAGCTGTTTTTT. This encodes CASSPFQGGSGELFF.

The chain is built from TRBV5-5 and TRBJ1-3; D perhaps matches TRBD1 (5 bases). There are 14 residues in the CDR3. CDR1 and CDR2 (germline): SGHKS, YYEKEE (reference sequence). V was clipped by 2 bases and J by 4 bases, with 10 bases between them. In nucleotides, the CDR3 is TGTGCCAGCAGCTTACAAGGGGTCGGAAACACCATATATTTT. It is translated as CASSLQGVGNTIYF.

This chain links TRBV27 with TRBJ2-7, with D uncertain. This CDR3 spans 15 amino acids. Germline CDR1 and CDR2: MNHEY and SMNVEV (reference sequence). Trimming removed 8 bases from V and 0 bases from J, with 17 bases in between. The CDR3 here is CASAIGNLYSYEQYF. The CDR3 DNA reads TGTGCCAGCGCTATAGGGAACCTTTACTCCTACGAGCAGTACTTC.

CDR3 amino acids: CASSPSSTNTEAFF. CDR3 nucleotide sequence: TGTGCCAGCTCACCATCTTCTACGAACACTGAAGCTTTCTTT. The chain recombines TRBV18 with TRBJ1-1; D is uncertain. The CDR3 contains 14 residues. CDR1 and CDR2 (germline): KGHSH, LQKENI. V lost 2 bases to trimming and J lost 1 base, with 8 bases between them. The full variable domain, completed using reference TRBV18 and TRBJ1-1, is NAGVMQNPRHLVRRRGQEARLRCSPMKGHSHVYWYRQLPEEGLKFMVYLQKENIIDESGMPKERFSAEFPKEGPSILRIQQVVRGDSAAYFCASSPSSTNTEAFFGQGTRLTVV.

Comments on this clone: Likely a read error: the CDR3 ends without its conserved phenylalanine or tryptophan. The DNA is left out, because the CDR3 cannot be placed on it with certainty; the CDR3 is given as TCRdb lists it. The gene calls are TRBV30 and TRBJ1-5; TRBD1, as called in the table, went unchecked against the DNA. Inclusive of both ends, the CDR3 amounts to 9 amino acids. The germline gives CDR1 GTSNPN, CDR2 SVGIG (reference sequence). The CDR3 sequence is CAWRDRDSN.

V is TRBV2 and J is TRBJ1-2, with 10 bases fitting TRBD1. Germline V gives CDR1 SNHLY, CDR2 FYNNEI. V shed 5 bases and J 7 bases; nucleotides not matched to a gene: 10. The CDR3 contains 15 residues. This CDR3 reads CASSLGTGAGVGYTF. DNA for the CDR3: TGTGCCAGCAGTCTGGGGACAGGGGCGGGGGTTGGCTACACCTTC.

This chain uses TRBV2 with TRBJ2-3, with TRBD2 as a possible D gene (6 bases). V lost 8 bases, J lost 4 bases, and 19 bases lay in between. CDR1 is SNHLY and CDR2 is FYNNEI in the germline V gene. CDR3 length: 15 amino acids. The CDR3 region has the DNA TGTGCCAGCGCCGGGGGAAGGAGAGGCGCAGATACGCAGTATTTT. Translating gives CASAGGRRGADTQYF. The entire variable domain, with the rest obtained from reference TRBV2 and TRBJ2-3, is as follows: EPEVTQTPSHQVTQMGQEVILRCVPISNHLYFYWYRQILGQKVEFLVSFYNNEISEKSEIFDDQFSVERPDGSNFTLKIRSTKLEDSAMYFCASAGGRRGADTQYFGPGTRLTVL.

The genes are TRBV4-3 and TRBJ2-3; TRBD2 matches 12 bases. From germline, CDR1 is LGHNA and CDR2 YSLEER. The CDR3 runs 18 residues. With 0 bases clipped from V and 2 bases from J, the junction kept 6 bases outside the gene matches. CDR3 in amino acids: CASSQDRRTSGNTDTQYF. The CDR3 DNA reads as TGCGCCAGCAGCCAAGACCGGAGGACTAGCGGGAACACAGATACGCAGTATTTT.

The chain links TRBV12-5 to TRBJ2-2; D ambiguous. Germline-derived CDR1 and CDR2 are LGHNT and FRNRAP. Deletions cut 7 bases from V and 0 bases from J, with 12 bases between. This CDR3 region has 15 residues. The CDR3 protein is CASAQVTSNTGELFF. As DNA, the CDR3 is TGTGCTAGTGCCCAGGTGACATCGAACACCGGGGAGCTGTTTTTT. Drawing the rest from reference TRBV12-5 and TRBJ2-2, the complete variable domain is DARVTQTPRHKVTEMGQEVTMRCQPILGHNTVFWYRQTMMQGLELLAYFRNRAPLDDSGMPKDRFSAEMPDATLATLKIQPSEPRDSAVYFCASAQVTSNTGELFFGEGSRLTVL.